This TCR beta chain was found in a study of shared clonotypes between healthy human individuals. Across the whole study: Serving as donors were a couple of women and a few men, whose ages spanned 18 to 49. Study-wide findings and caveats: A small donor pool kept down the genetic and exposure-history diversity that was represented.

On this clone itself: The antigen is undetermined.

Trimming cost V 2 bases and J 0 bases, with 16 bases left between them. Germline loops: CDR1 LNHDA, CDR2 SQIVND (reference sequence). The CDR3 length is 17 residues. The donor population consisted of healthy HIV-negative adults with no recent acute infections or vaccinations. Each PCR replicate run on unsorted PBMC took in roughly 0.3 ug DNA, approximately 30,000 T cell genomes. Libraries were prepared by immunoSEQ multiplex PCR; TCRdb keeps only in-frame clonotypes and omits some of them. Among approximately 440,000 clones listed, around 77% were seen once. The chain combines TRBV19 with TRBJ1-1, with D perhaps matching TRBD1 (5 bases). This TCR derives from a woman aged 35 to 49 in good health. Some clones in this sample may be carry-over from other donors' samples. Sequenced input: PBMCs. The CDR3 sequence is CASSISGASYMNTEAFF. The DNA for the CDR3 is TGTGCCAGTAGTATAAGTGGGGCTTCATATATGAACACTGAAGCTTTCTTT.